This entry lists 12 T cell receptor beta chains sequenced from one sample in a study of T cells in Graves' hyperthyroidism and ophthalmopathy. TCR beta CDR3 regions were amplified from RNA. In the first-round RT-PCR of the TCR CDR3, the HTBI primer set was used. TCRdb re-called the multiplex PCR reads through MiXCR, storing one row per CDR3 protein. The sample has about 480,000 distinct CDR3 sequences; 13% to 15% are singletons. The sample consisted of blood. These receptor sequences come from a woman aged 18 to 35 with Graves' hyperthyroidism.

CDR3 nucleotide sequence: TGCAGTGCTAGAGCGGGAGGGCCGGAGACCCAGTACTTC. This translates into CSARAGGPETQYF. The rearrangement uses TRBV20-1 and TRBJ2-5; 8 bases are shared with TRBD2. With V trimmed by 1 base and J by 5 bases, 3 bases remained unmatched. Germline CDR1 and CDR2: DFQATT and SNEGSKA (reference sequence). The CDR3 contains 13 residues.

This clonotype was detected ten times or more. This sequence joins TRBV3-1 and TRBJ1-1, with D possibly matching TRBD1 (5 bases). V lost 2 bases to trimming and J lost 4 bases, with 17 bases between them. Germline-derived CDR1 and CDR2 are LGHDT and YNNKEL (reference sequence). This CDR3 contains 16 residues. The CDR3 DNA reads as TGTGCCAGCAGCCAACCGGGGGAGGGGTCGGTCACTGAAGCTTTCTTT. This encodes CASSQPGEGSVTEAFF.

The chain combines TRBV5-4 with TRBJ2-1, with TRBD2 identical over 7 bases. The CDR3 runs 14 residues. Per the germline V gene, CDR1 is SGHNT and CDR2 is YYREEE (reference sequence). V trimming: 0 bases; J trimming: 11 bases; junction bases outside the gene matches: 8. The CDR3 is CASSLEVAGSKQFF. Written as DNA, the CDR3 is TGTGCCAGCAGCTTGGAGGTAGCGGGCTCGAAGCAGTTCTTC.

This clonotype has at least ten counts. The chain uses TRBV6-1 and TRBJ2-7; perhaps D is TRBD1 or TRBD2 (5 bases each). CDR1 and CDR2 from the germline V gene are MNHNS and SASEGT. The V gene lost 6 bases and the J gene lost 4 bases, with 16 bases spanning the gap. This CDR3 spans 14 amino acids. The chain's CDR3 is CASRQRDGGYEQYF. CDR3 in DNA: TGTGCCAGCAGGCAACGGGATGGGGGTTACGAGCAGTACTTC.

This clonotype was seen ten or more times. This chain joins TRBV20-1 and TRBJ1-2; TRBD1 agrees at 7 bases. Trimming took 1 base from V and 6 from J; bases not matched to a gene: 11. The CDR3 has 15 amino acids. Germline assignment: CDR1 DFQATT and CDR2 SNEGSKA (reference sequence). The CDR3 loop reads CSARAPGTDFDGYTF. As DNA, the CDR3 is TGCAGTGCTAGAGCCCCCGGGACAGACTTCGATGGCTACACCTTC.

At least ten counts were recorded for this clonotype. This sequence joins TRBV3-1 and TRBJ2-7, with TRBD1 as a possible D gene (5 bases). V lost 0 bases to trimming and J lost 3 bases, with 12 bases between them. Looked up from germline, CDR1 is LGHDT and CDR2 is YNNKEL (reference sequence). The CDR3 runs to 15 residues. The CDR3 DNA is TGTGCCAGCAGCCAAGACGTTGGGGCATACTACGAGCAGTACTTC. Amino acids: CASSQDVGAYYEQYF.

The table lists this clonotype with many counts. The J gene is TRBJ2-7, the V gene TRBV30; 7 nucleotides agree with TRBD1. Unmatched junction bases numbered 7, after V lost 2 bases and J lost 0 bases. From germline, CDR1 is GTSNPN and CDR2 SVGIG (reference sequence). The CDR3 contains 15 residues. CDR3 sequence reads: CAWSSGTDSSYEQYV. The CDR3 DNA reads TGTGCCTGGAGTTCCGGGACAGACAGCTCCTACGAGCAGTACGTC.

In this sample, this clonotype turned up many times. V usage is TRBV19 and J usage is TRBJ2-3; a weak D match, TRBD1 (6 bases). CDR3 length equals 18 residues. Between the trimmed V and J ends, which lost 3 bases and 0 bases, there was a span of 19 bases. The germline V gene has CDR1 LNHDA and CDR2 SQIVND (reference sequence). Here the CDR3 DNA reads TGTGCCAGTAGTATCACCGCAAGGGGGTCGGCTAGCACAGATACGCAGTATTTT. It is translated as CASSITARGSASTDTQYF.

This clonotype was recorded many times. This sequence joins TRBV13 and TRBJ1-6; 7 bases are a match to TRBD1. The CDR3 sequence is 16 residues long. Trimming cost V 5 bases and J 10 bases; bases outside gene matches: 14. Germline CDR1 is PRHDT and CDR2 is FYEKMQ (reference sequence). Written as DNA, the CDR3 is TGTGCCAGCAGCCTGGGAACGACAGGGACTGGCTCACCCCTCCACTTT. Translation gives CASSLGTTGTGSPLHF.

Only a few counts were recorded for this clonotype. The CDR3 here is CASTRATTPETQYF. The CDR3 bases are TGTGCCAGTACCCGTGCCACTACGCCTGAGACCCAGTACTTC. The chain joins TRBV19 to TRBJ2-5; D not certain. The CDR3 spans 14 residues. V shed 7 bases and J shed 5 bases, with 17 bases lying between them. Germline V gene data show CDR1 as LNHDA and CDR2 as SQIVND (reference sequence).

This clonotype has just a few counts. This chain uses TRBV4-1 with TRBJ2-1; D not certain. CDR1 and CDR2 from the germline V gene are MGHRA and YSYEKL. This CDR3 spans 19 amino acids. The germline V and J ends were trimmed by 1 base and 8 bases, with 27 bases remaining between them. CDR3 coding DNA: TGCGCCAGCAGCCAAGGGCTCTCCAAACTCGAGAGGCTGTTGCATGAGCAGTTCTTC. The encoded protein is CASSQGLSKLERLLHEQFF.

In this sample, this clonotype turned up many times. The rearrangement joins TRBV12-3 or TRBV12-4 to TRBJ2-1; 14 nucleotides align to TRBD2. V was clipped by 6 bases and J by 7 bases; unmatched bases: 8. The CDR3 runs 16 residues. The CDR3 is CASSRTSGGKGNEQFF. For the CDR3, the DNA is TGTGCCAGCAGCCGGACTAGCGGGGGGAAGGGGAATGAGCAGTTCTTC.